The 7 T cell receptor beta chains reported below all come from one sample, sequenced in a study of response to subunit inactivated influenza vaccine. TCRdb re-analysed the RT-PCR reads in MiXCR, keeping a single row per CDR3 protein. The data show over 650,000 distinct CDR3 sequences, approximately 17% seen once. The sequences come from PBMCs from blood, collected approximately 5 days after vaccination. These receptors originate from a man in his fifties who received an inactivated influenza vaccine.

The chain recombines TRBV30 with TRBJ2-7; D is undetermined. The CDR3 extends over 13 amino acids. Per germline, CDR1 GTSNPN and CDR2 SVGIG (reference sequence). The V and J ends lost 4 bases and 1 base respectively, with 11 bases between them. The DNA of the CDR3 is TGTGCCTGGACAAGAAGCGAATCCTACGAGCAGTACTTC. This translates into CAWTRSESYEQYF.

In this sample, this clonotype turned up once. V usage is TRBV9 and J usage is TRBJ2-3; no firm D call. Trimming took off 1 base at V and 4 bases at J, with 10 bases between the two ends. The germline V gene has CDR1 SGDLS and CDR2 YYNGEE. There are 14 residues in the CDR3. The CDR3 bases are TGTGCCAGCAGCGTAAGTCCCCAGGCAGATACGCAGTATTTT. Protein: CASSVSPQADTQYF.

This clonotype occurred many times. The V call is TRBV29-1, the J call TRBJ2-3; TRBD2 is a possible D gene (7 bases). The CDR3 contains 15 residues. Germline assignment: CDR1 SQVTM and CDR2 ANQGSEA. V dropped 4 bases and J dropped 2 bases, with 16 bases sitting between them. CDR3 loop: CSVVAGAPNTDTQYF. The CDR3 bases are TGCAGCGTTGTGGCGGGGGCGCCGAACACAGATACGCAGTATTTT.

This chain links TRBV6-2 or TRBV6-3 with TRBJ2-3, with D unresolved. CDR1 is MNHEY, CDR2 SVGEGT, per germline. This CDR3 contains 13 residues. V shed 8 bases and J shed 2 bases, with 11 bases lying between them. Here the CDR3 reads CASEQISTDTQYF. In DNA form, the CDR3 reads TGTGCCAGCGAACAAATTTCCACAGATACGCAGTATTTT.

The J gene is TRBJ2-5, the V gene TRBV7-8; perhaps D is TRBD1 or TRBD2 (5 bases each). The ends were cut back, 2 bases at V and 9 bases at J, with 22 bases in the middle. This CDR3 spans 16 amino acids. Germline V CDR1 and CDR2: SGHVS, FQNEAQ. The CDR3 DNA follows: TGTGCCAGCAGCTTAATCCGGGACCTCACGGTCTTACCCCAGTACTTC. Translating gives CASSLIRDLTVLPQYF. Variable domain in full (rest from reference TRBV7-8 and TRBJ2-5): GAGVSQSPRYKVAKRGQDVALRCDPISGHVSLFWYQQALGQGPEFLTYFQNEAQLDKSGLPSDRFFAERPEGSVSTLKIQRTQQEDSAVYLCASSLIRDLTVLPQYFGPGTRLLVL.

The chain joins TRBV5-6 to TRBJ2-1; D possibly matches TRBD1 or TRBD2 (9 bases each). The CDR3 extends over 19 amino acids. The germline V gene encodes CDR1 SGHDT and CDR2 YYEEEE. V dropped 1 base and J dropped 7 bases, with 27 bases sitting between them. Here the CDR3 DNA reads TGTGCCAGCAGCTTGTGGGCACAGGGGGCACGACTAGCGGATAATGAGCAGTTCTTC. The encoded protein is CASSLWAQGARLADNEQFF.

This clonotype came up a few times. This chain links TRBV20-1 with TRBJ2-7; 7 bases fit TRBD2. Unmatched junction bases numbered 3, after V lost 4 bases and J lost 0 bases. CDR3 size: 13 residues. CDR1 is DFQATT and CDR2 is SNEGSKA in the germline V gene (reference sequence). CDR3 DNA: TGCAGTGCTAAGGGGACTAACTCCTACGAGCAGTACTTC. This encodes CSAKGTNSYEQYF.